This TCR beta chain was sequenced for a study of control samples from healthy donors and cancer patients. The method was immunoSEQ multiplex PCR; TCRdb's version includes in-frame clones alone and lacks a portion of them. Of more than 100,000 clones listed, roughly 90% are singletons. The CDR3 consists of 17 residues. CDR1 is SGHRS, CDR2 YFSETQ, per germline. V shed 2 bases and J shed 7 bases, with 22 bases lying between them. The clonotype originates from a man over 45 with head and neck cancer. The sequencing sample was made of PBMCs. V is TRBV5-1 and J is TRBJ2-1; TRBD1 might be the D (8 bases). Here the CDR3 DNA reads TGCGCCAGCAGCTTAATTAACCCCGGACAGGGAGGGAATGAGCAGTTCTTC. Translating gives CASSLINPGQGGNEQFF.